This entry features one T cell receptor (beta chain) sequence. Its antigen is undetermined. A much larger clone differs by one base, so this may be a read error. This record comes from a study of T cells after yellow fever vaccination. In the study overall: Fractions with few cells were prepared using SMART-Seq v4 Ultra Low Input. Whole-study results and caveats: A weaker but faster secondary response was observed, peaking on day 5 versus 15.

TCRdb recomputed calls from the 5' RACE reads with MiXCR, one row per CDR3 protein. The table lists approximately 70,000 distinct CDR3 sequences, approximately 6.1% of them singletons. The clonotype was recovered from a man between 18 and 35 years old who received the YFV17D yellow fever vaccine. The sample was CD8+ T cells sorted from PBMCs, taken roughly 47 days after the first yellow fever vaccination.

CDR3 DNA sequence: TGCAGTGCTAGGGGAGAGGGGGCTAGCGAGCAGTACTTC. Translation: CSARGEGASEQYF. This rearrangement joins TRBV20-1 to TRBJ2-7; 7 bases agree with TRBD1. This CDR3 has 13 amino acids. V lost 3 bases and J lost 6; bases outside the gene matches: 8. Germline V gives CDR1 DFQATT, CDR2 SNEGSKA (reference sequence).